This is a list of T cell receptor beta chains from one sample in a study of CD8+ T cells in alopecia areata. Generated by immunoSEQ multiplex PCR, the TCRdb table keeps only in-frame clones and is missing some. The table lists 150,000 to 200,000 clones, 60% of them singletons. Sequencing was performed on CD4+ T cells sorted from blood, taken at week 24, from a patient treated with tofacitinib. Source of these receptors: a human donor with alopecia areata. Each CDR3 is given with its conserved first and last residue. Each record gives: clone size, V gene, D gene, J gene, CDR3 protein, CDR3 DNA. The D gene is left open where the match is weak. Rows may omit the clone size; those that give it use once, few, many or a size class.

size: few
V: TRBV9
D: NA
J: TRBJ2-1
CDR3: CASSDLKNEQFF
DNA: TGTGCCAGCAGCGACCTTAAAAATGAGCAGTTCTTC

size: NA
V: TRBV30
D: NA
J: TRBJ1-1
CDR3: CAWSVMPAAPREAFF
DNA: TGTGCCTGGAGTGTCATGCCCGCCGCCCCGCGGGAAGCTTTCTTT

size: NA
V: TRBV9
D: NA
J: TRBJ2-5
CDR3: CASSVGITSQETQYF
DNA: TGTGCCAGCAGCGTAGGAATAACTAGCCAAGAGACCCAGTACTTC

size: NA
V: TRBV30
D: TRBD1
J: TRBJ1-6
CDR3: CAWSHLDRGSAPLHF
DNA: TGTGCCTGGAGTCACCTAGACAGGGGGAGTGCACCCCTCCACTTT

size: NA
V: TRBV15
D: NA
J: TRBJ1-3
CDR3: CATSEAGNTIYF
DNA: TGTGCCACCAGCGAGGCTGGAAACACCATATATTTT

size: NA
V: TRBV2
D: NA
J: TRBJ1-5
CDR3: CASSEGAATPYQPQHF
DNA: TGTGCCAGCAGTGAAGGGGCAGCAACTCCGTATCAGCCCCAGCATTTT

size: NA
V: TRBV25-1
D: NA
J: TRBJ2-5
CDR3: CASSAVAALGGTQYF
DNA: TGTGCCAGCAGTGCCGTCGCTGCCCTTGGGGGGACCCAGTACTTC

size: NA
V: TRBV29-1
D: NA
J: TRBJ1-2
CDR3: CSVVGAGEVYGYTF
DNA: TGCAGCGTTGTTGGGGCAGGGGAGGTCTATGGCTACACCTTC

size: NA
V: TRBV2
D: NA
J: TRBJ2-6
CDR3: CASSGSRAGANVLTF
DNA: TGTGCCAGCAGTGGCTCCAGGGCTGGGGCCAACGTCCTGACTTTC

size: NA
V: TRBV5-1
D: NA
J: TRBJ1-2
CDR3: CASSLDADYGYTF
DNA: TGCGCCAGCAGCTTGGATGCAGATTATGGCTACACCTTC

size: NA
V: TRBV29-1
D: TRBD1
J: TRBJ1-1
CDR3: CSVGQTGDDTEAFF
DNA: TGCAGCGTTGGACAGACAGGGGATGACACTGAAGCTTTCTTT

size: NA
V: TRBV25-1
D: TRBD1
J: TRBJ1-2
CDR3: CASSDNSRGNYGYTF
DNA: TGTGCCAGCAGTGACAACAGCAGGGGGAACTATGGCTACACCTTC

size: few
V: TRBV29-1
D: NA
J: TRBJ1-1
CDR3: CSVGSGAVAFF
DNA: TGCAGCGTTGGGTCAGGGGCGGTAGCTTTCTTT

size: few
V: TRBV4-2
D: NA
J: TRBJ2-5
CDR3: CASSPREGFQETQYF
DNA: TGTGCCAGCAGCCCCCGAGAAGGGTTCCAAGAGACCCAGTACTTC

size: NA
V: TRBV9
D: NA
J: TRBJ2-5
CDR3: CASSVEGGTQYF
DNA: TGTGCCAGCAGCGTAGAAGGGGGGACCCAGTACTTC

size: NA
V: TRBV5-1
D: NA
J: TRBJ2-5
CDR3: CASSPEVETQYF
DNA: TGCGCCAGCAGCCCCGAGGTGGAGACCCAGTACTTC

size: NA
V: TRBV5-6
D: TRBD1
J: TRBJ2-5
CDR3: CASSPIGTGGQETQYF
DNA: TGTGCCAGCAGCCCTATCGGGACAGGGGGGCAAGAGACCCAGTACTTC

size: NA
V: TRBV5-1
D: TRBD2
J: TRBJ2-5
CDR3: CASSVNGGANQETQYF
DNA: TGCGCCAGCAGTGTTAACGGGGGGGCCAACCAAGAGACCCAGTACTTC

size: NA
V: TRBV30
D: TRBD2
J: TRBJ2-5
CDR3: CAWTKSGGVTQYF
DNA: TGTGCCTGGACAAAAAGCGGGGGGGTGACCCAGTACTTC

size: NA
V: TRBV29-1
D: NA
J: TRBJ1-1
CDR3: CSVEGAVLGAFF
DNA: TGCAGCGTTGAGGGGGCGGTCTTAGGGGCTTTCTTT

size: NA
V: TRBV29-1
D: NA
J: TRBJ2-5
CDR3: CSVVRGETQYF
DNA: TGCAGCGTTGTGCGCGGAGAGACCCAGTACTTC

size: once
V: TRBV15
D: TRBD2
J: TRBJ2-1
CDR3: CATCGPSGPGGEQFF
DNA: TGTGCCACCTGTGGGCCTAGCGGCCCCGGGGGAGAGCAGTTCTTC

size: NA
V: TRBV5-1
D: NA
J: TRBJ2-7
CDR3: CASSGSTGYEQYF
DNA: TGCGCCAGCTCCGGATCGACTGGATACGAGCAGTACTTC

size: NA
V: TRBV29-1
D: NA
J: TRBJ2-1
CDR3: CSVSWGNYNEQFF
DNA: TGCAGCGTTTCGTGGGGGAACTACAATGAGCAGTTCTTC

size: NA
V: TRBV30
D: NA
J: TRBJ1-6
CDR3: CAWRPPGSPLHF
DNA: TGTGCCTGGAGGCCCCCAGGCTCACCCCTCCACTTT

size: NA
V: TRBV30
D: TRBD1
J: TRBJ1-5
CDR3: CAWGGQGPNQPQHF
DNA: TGTGCCTGGGGGGGACAGGGACCAAATCAGCCCCAGCATTTT

size: NA
V: TRBV30
D: TRBD1
J: TRBJ2-5
CDR3: CAWSSTGAETQYF
DNA: TGTGCCTGGAGTTCCACAGGGGCCGAGACCCAGTACTTC

size: NA
V: TRBV7-2
D: NA
J: TRBJ2-3
CDR3: CASSPMGATDTQYF
DNA: TGTGCCAGCAGCCCCATGGGGGCTACAGATACGCAGTATTTT

size: NA
V: TRBV9
D: NA
J: TRBJ2-3
CDR3: CASSVGRGSIDTQYF
DNA: TGTGCCAGCAGCGTAGGGAGAGGGTCCATAGATACGCAGTATTTT

size: few
V: TRBV29-1
D: TRBD2
J: TRBJ2-1
CDR3: CSVEGSGGQTGQFF
DNA: TGCAGCGTTGAGGGTAGCGGGGGTCAAACGGGGCAGTTCTTC

size: NA
V: TRBV2
D: NA
J: TRBJ1-2
CDR3: CASSAEKAQWGGYTF
DNA: TGTGCCAGCAGTGCAGAAAAGGCGCAATGGGGTGGCTACACCTTC

size: NA
V: TRBV5-8
D: NA
J: TRBJ2-2
CDR3: CASSLNVVAGTGELFF
DNA: TGTGCCAGCAGCTTAAACGTGGTTGCCGGGACCGGGGAGCTGTTTTTT

size: NA
V: TRBV29-1
D: TRBD2
J: TRBJ2-1
CDR3: CSVAEGGMYNEQFF
DNA: TGCAGCGTTGCGGAGGGAGGGATGTACAATGAGCAGTTCTTC

size: NA
V: TRBV4-3
D: TRBD1
J: TRBJ2-7
CDR3: CASSQTTGGPYEQYF
DNA: TGCGCCAGCAGCCAAACGACAGGGGGACCCTACGAGCAGTACTTC

size: NA
V: TRBV30
D: NA
J: TRBJ2-2
CDR3: CAWSSVISGELFF
DNA: TGTGCCTGGAGTAGTGTGATTTCCGGGGAGCTGTTTTTT

size: NA
V: TRBV27
D: NA
J: TRBJ1-5
CDR3: CASSLNWDQPQHF
DNA: TGTGCCAGCAGTTTAAATTGGGATCAGCCCCAGCATTTT

size: NA
V: TRBV30
D: NA
J: TRBJ1-1
CDR3: CAWSGAVRMNTEAFF
DNA: TGTGCCTGGAGTGGGGCAGTCAGGATGAACACTGAAGCTTTCTTT

size: NA
V: TRBV5-1
D: TRBD2
J: TRBJ2-1
CDR3: CASSPGLAGGPNEQFF
DNA: TGCGCCAGCAGCCCGGGACTAGCGGGGGGGCCCAATGAGCAGTTCTTC

size: NA
V: TRBV1
D: NA
J: TRBJ1-2
CDR3: CTSSHLKFYRKLINYGYTF
DNA: TGCACCAGCAGCCACTTAAAGTTCTACCGTAAACTTATTAACTATGGCTACACCTTC

size: few
V: TRBV7-9
D: TRBD1
J: TRBJ1-2
CDR3: CASSTRQGAGYGYTF
DNA: TGTGCCAGCAGCACCCGACAGGGGGCAGGGTATGGCTACACCTTC

size: few
V: TRBV11-2
D: TRBD1
J: TRBJ1-1
CDR3: CASSLDRVGTEAFF
DNA: TGTGCCAGCAGCTTGGACAGGGTTGGCACTGAAGCTTTCTTT

size: few
V: TRBV4-1
D: NA
J: TRBJ2-7
CDR3: CASSPSETSDYEQYF
DNA: TGCGCCAGCAGCCCGAGCGAGACATCGGACTACGAGCAGTACTTC

size: NA
V: TRBV5-1
D: NA
J: TRBJ1-4
CDR3: CASRIQAATNEKLFF
DNA: TGCGCCAGCAGAATACAGGCTGCAACTAATGAAAAACTGTTTTTT

size: NA
V: TRBV19
D: TRBD2
J: TRBJ2-2
CDR3: CASSGGTYTGELFF
DNA: TGTGCCAGTAGCGGGGGGACTTACACCGGGGAGCTGTTTTTT

size: NA
V: TRBV30
D: NA
J: TRBJ2-3
CDR3: CAWSVPGYSTDTQYF
DNA: TGTGCCTGGAGTGTACCGGGTTATAGCACAGATACGCAGTATTTT

size: NA
V: TRBV29-1
D: NA
J: TRBJ1-2
CDR3: CSVPETFGYGYTF
DNA: TGCAGCGTTCCCGAGACTTTCGGCTATGGCTACACCTTC

size: NA
V: TRBV5-1
D: TRBD1
J: TRBJ2-7
CDR3: CASRRARDRGHYEQYF
DNA: TGCGCCAGCAGGAGGGCCCGGGACAGGGGTCACTACGAGCAGTACTTC

size: NA
V: TRBV4-3
D: TRBD1
J: TRBJ2-1
CDR3: CASSQVGTGYNEQFF
DNA: TGCGCCAGCAGCCAAGTCGGGACAGGGTACAATGAGCAGTTCTTC

size: NA
V: TRBV5-6
D: NA
J: TRBJ1-6
CDR3: CASSFQGIGNSPLHF
DNA: TGTGCCAGCAGCTTCCAGGGAATTGGGAATTCACCCCTCCACTTT